Described below is a single T cell receptor (beta chain) sequence and its context. What it recognizes is unknown. The data originate from a study of early T cells in non-severe SARS-CoV-2 infection. V lost 0 bases and J 6 bases, leaving 21 bases between the germline ends. The CDR3 is made up of 17 amino acids. Study-level points and caveats: The VDJdb matching leaned toward anti-spike CD8 responses and overlooked private and CD4 specificities.

Tagging with unique molecular identifiers was applied to individual cDNA molecules. TCRdb re-called the 5' RACE reads with MiXCR, one entry per CDR3 protein. The sample consists of 30,000 to 35,000 distinct CDR3 sequences, roughly 7% of them appearing once. Sequenced: whole blood. The clonotype was recovered from an adult who was a healthcare worker with PCR-confirmed SARS-CoV-2 infection or an uninfected control (not recorded which). The rearrangement joins TRBV23-1 to TRBJ2-7; possibly TRBD2 for D (6 bases). TRBV23-1 is reported as an ORF; its role is uncertain. CDR3 sequence reads: CASSQSSFDGGASEQYF. The CDR3 nucleotides are TGCGCCAGCAGTCAATCATCCTTCGACGGGGGTGCATCCGAGCAGTACTTC.